The 17 T cell receptor beta chains presented below share a single source sample, sequenced in a study of T cell repertoires in cytomegalovirus infection. TCRdb fed the reads into MiXCR, producing one record per CDR3 protein. The sample contains hundreds of thousands of distinct CDR3 sequences, 17% of which appear only once. Material for sequencing was PBMCs. Every receptor here comes from a human donor in good health (CMV status not recorded). Some clones in this sample may be carry-over from other donors' samples.

The gene calls are TRBV20-1 and TRBJ1-5, with D maybe TRBD1 (6 bases). Per germline, CDR1 DFQATT and CDR2 SNEGSKA (reference sequence). Trimming took off 6 bases at V and 7 bases at J, with 13 bases between the two ends. The CDR3 is 12 amino acids. The CDR3 region is CSAQGGGQPQHF. The CDR3, as DNA: TGCAGTGCCCAAGGGGGGGGACAGCCCCAGCATTTT.

This clonotype was observed a handful of times. The chain carries TRBV20-1 and TRBJ1-2; D gene unclear. The germline V and J ends were trimmed by 0 bases and 3 bases, with 11 bases remaining between them. This CDR3 contains 14 residues. The germline gives CDR1 DFQATT, CDR2 SNEGSKA (reference sequence). This CDR3 is CSARDRKQHYGYTF. In DNA, the CDR3 is TGCAGTGCTAGAGATAGAAAACAGCACTATGGCTACACCTTC.

This clonotype was detected only a few times. The chain recombines TRBV19 with TRBJ2-2; unclear D gene. Germline CDR1 is LNHDA and CDR2 is SQIVND (reference sequence). The V end lost 1 base, the J end lost 6 bases, and 9 bases lay between the germline ends. This CDR3 comprises 14 residues. The CDR3 DNA follows: TGTGCCAGTAGTATAGCTGGGGAATCCGGGGAGCTGTTTTTT. Its protein product is CASSIAGESGELFF. Filled out from reference TRBV19 and TRBJ2-2, the complete variable domain reads DGGITQSPKYLFRKEGQNVTLSCEQNLNHDAMYWYRQDPGQGLRLIYYSQIVNDFQKGDIAEGYSVSREKKESFPLTVTSAQKNPTAFYLCASSIAGESGELFFGEGSRLTVL.

This clonotype was detected many times. The genes are TRBV10-3 and TRBJ2-6; D gene ambiguous. This CDR3 is built from 17 residues. CDR1 and CDR2 (germline): ENHRY, SYGVKD. V was pared by 7 bases and J by 2 bases, with 18 bases between. This chain's CDR3 is CAITDDKVEAGANVLTF. CDR3 coding DNA: TGTGCCATCACCGACGACAAGGTAGAAGCTGGGGCCAACGTCCTGACTTTC.

This clonotype was picked up a small number of times. The chain recombines TRBV28 with TRBJ2-7, with TRBD1 matching 7 bases. Looked up from germline, CDR1 is MDHEN and CDR2 is SYDVKM. The V and J ends lost 5 bases and 7 bases, in that order; junction bases with no gene match: 11. This CDR3 has 14 amino acids. The CDR3 is CASSTGQPYLEQYF. The CDR3, as DNA: TGTGCCAGCAGTACGGGACAGCCCTACTTAGAGCAGTACTTC.

This clonotype has only a few counts. The chain joins TRBV4-1 to TRBJ1-5; D unclear. Per germline, CDR1 MGHRA and CDR2 YSYEKL. Trimming cost V 0 bases and J 9 bases, with 12 bases left between them. CDR3 length: 14 amino acids. CDR3 coding DNA: TGCGCCAGCAGCCAAGAGGAAGGAGGTGGGCCCCAGCATTTT. This codes for CASSQEEGGGPQHF.

This chain uses TRBV7-2 with TRBJ2-7; the D gene is possibly TRBD2 (5 bases). CDR3 size: 15 residues. Per germline, CDR1 SGHTA and CDR2 FQGNSA. V lost 1 base, J lost 6 bases, and 16 bases lay in between. In nucleotides, the CDR3 is TGTGCCAGCAGCTTAGTCGCACCAAAAGGGAGCGAGCAGTACTTC. As protein: CASSLVAPKGSEQYF.

The V and J genes are TRBV7-2 and TRBJ1-5, with a possible D match to TRBD1 (5 bases). Trimming removed 6 bases from V and 3 bases from J, with 9 bases in between. CDR1 SGHTA and CDR2 FQGNSA come from the germline V gene. The CDR3 sequence is 13 residues long. In DNA form, the CDR3 reads TGTGCCAGCAGTACAGGTTACAATCAGCCCCAGCATTTT. This gives the protein CASSTGYNQPQHF. Looking up the rest from reference TRBV7-2 and TRBJ1-5 gives the full variable domain: GAGVSQSPSNKVTEKGKDVELRCDPISGHTALYWYRQSLGQGLEFLIYFQGNSAPDKSGLPSDRFSAERTGGSVSTLTIQRTQQEDSAVYLCASSTGYNQPQHFGDGTRLSIL.

This clonotype was seen at least ten times. V usage is TRBV27 and J usage is TRBJ2-1, with 9 nucleotides matching TRBD2. V was pared by 2 bases and J by 7 bases, with 15 bases of the junction left unmatched. The CDR3 covers 18 residues. Germline V gene data show CDR1 as MNHEY and CDR2 as SMNVEV (reference sequence). CDR3 nucleotide sequence: TGTGCCAGCAGTTTAACCCAAAGACTAGCGGATTACGTTAATGAGCAGTTCTTC. This codes for CASSLTQRLADYVNEQFF.

This clonotype was found many times. V usage is TRBV5-1 and J usage is TRBJ1-1; D is unclear. CDR1 is SGHRS and CDR2 is YFSETQ in the germline V gene. Trimming took off 0 bases at V and 5 bases at J, with 17 bases between the two ends. The CDR3 is 16 residues long. CDR3 sequence: CASSLARPAEGTEAFF. CDR3 DNA sequence: TGCGCCAGCAGCTTGGCCCGTCCTGCGGAGGGAACTGAAGCTTTCTTT. Based on the CDR3 plus reference TRBV5-1 and TRBJ1-1, the full variable domain is KAGVTQTPRYLIKTRGQQVTLSCSPISGHRSVSWYQQTPGQGLQFLFEYFSETQRNKGNFPGRFSGRQFSNSRSEMNVSTLELGDSALYLCASSLARPAEGTEAFFGQGTRLTVV.

This clonotype was recorded many times. The rearrangement uses TRBV12-3 or TRBV12-4 and TRBJ2-3; 7 bases line up with TRBD2. This CDR3 is 14 amino acids long. V was pared by 1 base and J by 4 bases, with 2 bases of the junction left unmatched. The CDR3 protein is CASSLGLAPDTQYF. Written as DNA, the CDR3 is TGTGCCAGCAGTTTAGGACTAGCCCCAGATACGCAGTATTTT.

Ten or more counts support this clonotype. The chain joins TRBV6-5 to TRBJ1-5; unclear D gene. Trimming removed 3 bases from V and 4 bases from J, with 7 bases in between. CDR3 length: 13 residues. The germline gives CDR1 MNHEY, CDR2 SVGAGI. DNA of the CDR3: TGTGCCAGCAGTTATGGCCGGAATCAGCCCCAGCATTTT. It is translated as CASSYGRNQPQHF.

Turning to this clonotype: The junction differs from germline at one of its ends, possibly a read error. The CDR3 is CGSSNPGQGPSVDSPLHF. Written as DNA, the CDR3 is TGTGGCAGCAGCAACCCGGGACAGGGCCCTTCTGTGGATTCACCCCTCCACTTT. The rearrangement links TRBV2 to TRBJ1-6, with 9 bases that match TRBD1. The CDR3 is 18 amino acids. Germline lookup yields CDR1 SNHLY and CDR2 FYNNEI.

This chain connects TRBV20-1 to TRBJ2-3, with TRBD2 matching 8 bases. The J segment lost 4 bases and the V segment lost 1 base, leaving 13 bases of the junction unmatched. Per germline, CDR1 DFQATT and CDR2 SNEGSKA (reference sequence). This CDR3 region has 17 residues. The CDR3 protein is CSARVPSERGGPDTQYF. Here the CDR3 DNA reads TGCAGTGCTAGAGTCCCCTCGGAACGGGGGGGCCCAGATACGCAGTATTTT.

The chain combines TRBV28 with TRBJ2-3; D perhaps matches TRBD1 (5 bases). The germline CDR1 and CDR2 sequences are MDHEN and SYDVKM. V shed 7 bases and J shed 0 bases, with 11 bases lying between them. This CDR3 is 14 amino acids long. The CDR3 DNA reads as TGTGCCAGCACCACGGACATAAGCACAGATACGCAGTATTTT. Translation gives CASTTDISTDTQYF.

The CDR3 coding sequence is TGTGCCAGCAGTTACTCATTGCTAGCGGGGGCGATCCTCTCCTACGAGCAGTACTTC. Amino acids: CASSYSLLAGAILSYEQYF. V and J are TRBV6-2 or TRBV6-3 and TRBJ2-7; 10 bases line up with TRBD2. The CDR3 has 19 residues. V lost 0 bases, J lost 0 bases, and 11 bases stayed unmatched. CDR1 and CDR2 from the germline V gene are MNHEY and SVGEGT.

This clonotype was recorded a few times. This sequence joins TRBV12-3 or TRBV12-4 and TRBJ1-1, with D uncertain. V lost 6 bases and J lost 8, with 13 bases in between. This CDR3 contains 12 residues. CDR3 loop: CASRRGTYEAFF. The CDR3 bases are TGTGCCAGCAGGAGAGGAACCTACGAAGCTTTCTTT.